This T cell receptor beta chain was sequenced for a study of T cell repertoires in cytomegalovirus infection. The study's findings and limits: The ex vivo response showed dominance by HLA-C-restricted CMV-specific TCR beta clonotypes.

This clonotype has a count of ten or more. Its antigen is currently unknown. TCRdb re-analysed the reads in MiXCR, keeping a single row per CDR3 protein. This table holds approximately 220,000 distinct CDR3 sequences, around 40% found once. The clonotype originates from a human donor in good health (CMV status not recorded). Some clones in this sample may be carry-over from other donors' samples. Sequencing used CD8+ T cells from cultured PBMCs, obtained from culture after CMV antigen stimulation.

This CDR3 is CASSSGQSYEQYF. CDR3 DNA: TGTGCCAGCAGCTCCGGACAGTCCTACGAGCAGTACTTC. V is TRBV7-2 and J is TRBJ2-7, with a weak D call TRBD1 (6 bases). The CDR3 consists of 13 residues. V gave up 4 bases and J gave up 1 base, with 8 bases separating them. CDR1 and CDR2 from the germline V gene are SGHTA and FQGNSA. Together with reference TRBV7-2 and TRBJ2-7, the CDR3 gives the full variable domain: GAGVSQSPSNKVTEKGKDVELRCDPISGHTALYWYRQSLGQGLEFLIYFQGNSAPDKSGLPSDRFSAERTGGSVSTLTIQRTQQEDSAVYLCASSSGQSYEQYFGPGTRLTVT.